This T cell receptor beta chain appears in the sequencing data of a study of blood T cell repertoires in COVID-19. Study background: Whether acute or convalescent, the COVID-19 samples came from the United States, Italy and Spain. Nucleic acid was either cDNA or gDNA, and it came from T cells, B-cell-depleted T cells, or PBMCs.

Germline V gene lookup returns CDR1 LNHDA and CDR2 SQIVND (reference sequence). CDR3 length: 15 residues. Trimming removed 4 bases from V and 5 bases from J, with 17 bases in between. As handled by the study authors: Cell counts per sample came from amplifying reference gene primers. Only in-frame clones appear in the TCRdb table, and some are missing; sequencing was by immunoSEQ multiplex PCR. The V and J calls and the clone size are those of that table, but D and trimming were determined from the DNA. The sample lists around 210,000 clones, 80% to 90% occurring once. The source of this sequence is a woman between 65 and 79 years old with acute or convalescent COVID-19. The chain uses TRBV19 and TRBJ1-1, with D tentatively TRBD1 (6 bases). The sample taken for sequencing was peripheral blood. The CDR3: CASSKPGGARTEAFF. In nucleotides, the CDR3 is TGTGCCAGTAGTAAACCGGGGGGCGCGCGTACTGAAGCTTTCTTT.